The 13 T cell receptor beta chains below come from one sample, sequenced in a study of cytomegalovirus exposure and HLA in healthy donors. This PCR relied on a set of 60 Vbeta primers and 13 Jbeta primers. The table came from immunoSEQ multiplex PCR; TCRdb's copy has only in-frame clones and leaves some out. The repertoire table contains fewer than 150,000 clones. Input material: PBMCs. Receptors were obtained from a man aged 35-49 years in good health and CMV-seronegative.

The chain is built from TRBV9 and TRBJ2-3; 13 bases are shared with TRBD2. Unmatched junction bases numbered 4, after V lost 3 bases and J lost 3 bases. The CDR3 loop spans 16 amino acids. Germline V CDR1 and CDR2: SGDLS, YYNGEE. CDR3 residues: CASSEGLAGRTDTQYF. CDR3 sequence (DNA): TGTGCCAGCAGCGAGGGACTAGCGGGGCGGACAGATACGCAGTATTTT.

The rearrangement links TRBV4-2 to TRBJ2-3; TRBD1 is a possible D gene (5 bases). Germline V gene data show CDR1 as LGHNA and CDR2 as YNFKEQ. CDR3 length: 17 amino acids. The V gene lost 2 bases and the J gene lost 2 bases, with 17 bases spanning the gap. The CDR3 DNA reads TGTGCCAGCAGCCAAAAAAGACAGCAATACTTCACAGATACGCAGTATTTT. The encoded protein is CASSQKRQQYFTDTQYF.

As DNA, the CDR3 is TGTGCCAGCAGCTTGGCAGGGGTAGTCCACGAGCAGTACTTC. It translates to CASSLAGVVHEQYF. The chain couples TRBV11-2 to TRBJ2-7, with a possible D match to TRBD1 (6 bases). CDR3 length equals 14 residues. Trimming took 3 bases from V and 5 from J, leaving 14 bases between them. Germline-derived CDR1 and CDR2 are SGHAT and FQNNGV.

The CDR3 loop reads CASMNGMNTEAFF. As DNA, the CDR3 is TGTGCCAGTATGAATGGCATGAACACTGAAGCTTTCTTT. V and J are TRBV6-6 and TRBJ1-1; D uncertain. Trimming removed 9 bases at V and 0 bases at J, with 11 bases between. The CDR3 extends over 13 amino acids. Per the germline V gene, CDR1 is MNHNY and CDR2 is SVGAGI (reference sequence).

The chain couples TRBV7-9 to TRBJ2-7; 7 bases map to TRBD2. Per germline, CDR1 SEHNR and CDR2 FQNEAQ (reference sequence). The CDR3 is made up of 15 amino acids. With V trimmed by 5 bases and J by 0 bases, 7 bases remained unmatched. The chain's CDR3 is CASSLQRGASYEQYF. CDR3 in DNA: TGTGCCAGCAGCCTCCAGCGGGGAGCCTCCTACGAGCAGTACTTC.

This sequence joins TRBV5-4 and TRBJ2-5; TRBD2 agrees at 7 bases. V gave up 4 bases and J gave up 0 bases; unmatched junction bases: 6. Germline V gene data show CDR1 as SGHNT and CDR2 as YYREEE (reference sequence). There are 15 residues in the CDR3. CDR3 coding DNA: TGTGCCAGCAGCGGCGGGGGAGGAAACCAAGAGACCCAGTACTTC. It is translated as CASSGGGGNQETQYF.

The rearrangement uses TRBV18 and TRBJ1-4; D is undetermined. Germline assignment: CDR1 KGHSH and CDR2 LQKENI. CDR3 length: 15 amino acids. Trimming pared 6 bases from V and 6 bases from J, leaving 17 bases between. DNA for the CDR3: TGTGCCAGCTCCCCTTCGTGGGCTTGGGATGAAAAACTGTTTTTT. Its protein product is CASSPSWAWDEKLFF.

The chain employs TRBV7-2 and TRBJ2-4; 15 nucleotides line up with TRBD2. The CDR3 covers 19 residues. Germline lookup yields CDR1 SGHTA and CDR2 FQGNSA. The V and J ends lost 1 base and 0 bases, in that order; junction bases with no gene match: 4. The CDR3, as DNA: TGTGCCAGCAGCTTAGAGGGACTAGCGGGGGGCGGAGCCAAAAACATTCAGTACTTC. It encodes CASSLEGLAGGGAKNIQYF.

The chain recombines TRBV5-8 with TRBJ2-7; no clear D gene. The CDR3 loop spans 15 amino acids. The V and J ends lost 3 bases and 0 bases respectively, with 13 bases between them. Germline V gives CDR1 SGHTS, CDR2 YDEGEE. CDR3 loop: CASSYRPGGSYEQYF. For the CDR3, the DNA is TGTGCCAGCAGCTACCGACCGGGTGGCTCCTACGAGCAGTACTTC. Looking up the rest from reference TRBV5-8 and TRBJ2-7 gives the full variable domain: EAGVTQSPTHLIKTRGQQATLRCSPISGHTSVYWYQQALGLGLQFLLWYDEGEERNRGNFPPRFSGRQFPNYSSELNVNALELEDSALYLCASSYRPGGSYEQYFGPGTRLTVT.

A word on this clone: The sample contains more than one DNA sequence encoding this CDR3. The chain couples TRBV7-6 to TRBJ2-1, with 7 positions matching TRBD2. Per germline, CDR1 SGHVS and CDR2 FNYEAQ. Trimming at V came to 5 bases and at J to 2 bases, leaving 3 bases not matched to a gene. The CDR3 spans 14 residues. CDR3 amino acids: CASSPSGTYNEQFF. CDR3 sequence (DNA): TGTGCCAGCAGCCCAAGCGGGACCTACAATGAGCAGTTCTTC.

V is TRBV2 and J is TRBJ2-3; TRBD1 aligns across 10 bases. The CDR3 contains 15 residues. V trimming: 5 bases; J trimming: 4 bases; junction bases outside the gene matches: 6. Germline V gene lookup returns CDR1 SNHLY and CDR2 FYNNEI. CDR3 protein: CASSTGGTGADTQYF. The CDR3 DNA sequence: TGTGCCAGCAGTACCGGCGGGACAGGGGCAGATACGCAGTATTTT.

This chain connects TRBV7-7 to TRBJ2-1, with 7 bases identical to TRBD1. The V segment lost 0 bases and the J segment 4 bases; nucleotides outside the gene matches: 0. The length of the CDR3 is 14 residues. Germline values: CDR1 SSHAT, CDR2 FNYEAQ (reference sequence). The CDR3 DNA sequence: TGTGCCAGCAGCTTAGCGGGACAGTACAATGAGCAGTTCTTC. Translating it yields CASSLAGQYNEQFF.

The CDR3 loop is CASSYSTGSGNTIYF. The CDR3 DNA reads TGTGCCAGCAGTTACTCGACAGGGTCTGGAAACACCATATATTTT. The rearrangement joins TRBV6-5 to TRBJ1-3, with 7 nucleotides matching TRBD1. V was clipped by 0 bases and J by 1 base; unmatched bases: 0. The CDR3 has 15 amino acids. In germline, CDR1 is MNHEY, CDR2 SVGAGI.